Sequencing of this T cell receptor (beta chain) was carried out in a study of OX40 agonist ivuxolimab in advanced cancers. Data came from immunoSEQ multiplex PCR; TCRdb stores just in-frame clones and leaves some out. The table has 74,000 or so clones, roughly 86% seen once. CDR3 length equals 14 residues. Trimming stripped 2 bases from V and 5 bases from J, with 11 bases between. Germline CDR1 reads MGHDK; CDR2 reads SYGVNS. V and J are TRBV25-1 and TRBJ2-3; maybe TRBD2 (6 bases). The source was CD4+ or CD8+ T cells sorted from blood, collected in a trial of the OX40 agonist ivuxolimab. The sequence came from an adult with an advanced solid tumor such as melanoma, head and neck, liver or kidney cancer. The DNA of the CDR3 is TGTGCCAGCAGTGAAAGGGGAGGAGTAGATACGCAGTATTTT. It specifies CASSERGGVDTQYF.